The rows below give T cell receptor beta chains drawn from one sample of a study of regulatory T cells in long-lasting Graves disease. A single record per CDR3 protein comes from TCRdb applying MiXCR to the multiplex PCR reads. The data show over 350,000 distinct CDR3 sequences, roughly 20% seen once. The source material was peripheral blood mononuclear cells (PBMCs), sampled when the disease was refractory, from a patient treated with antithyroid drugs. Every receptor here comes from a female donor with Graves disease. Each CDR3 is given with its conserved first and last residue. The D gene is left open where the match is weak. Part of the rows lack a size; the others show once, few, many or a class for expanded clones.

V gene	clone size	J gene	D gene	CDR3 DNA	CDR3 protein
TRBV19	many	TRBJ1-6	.	TGTGCCAGTAGATCCCAGGCGCAGGGGATTTCACCCCTCCACTTT	CASRSQAQGISPLHF
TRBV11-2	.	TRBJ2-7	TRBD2	TGTGCCAGCAGCTTAGTAGGAGCGGGACGCTACGAGCAGTACTTC	CASSLVGAGRYEQYF
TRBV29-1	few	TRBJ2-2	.	TGCAGCGTTGATGAGGGGAACACCGGGGGGCTGTTTTTT	CSVDEGNTGGLFF
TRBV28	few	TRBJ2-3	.	TGTGCCAGCGCTGGGAACACAGATACGCAGTATTTT	CASAGNTDTQYF
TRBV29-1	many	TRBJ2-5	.	TGCAGCGTTGTTGGCAGTTCAGCGGAGACCCAGTACTTC	CSVVGSSAETQYF
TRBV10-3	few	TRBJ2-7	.	TGTGCCATCAGTACGCTAGCAAACGGTCACGAGCAGTACTTC	CAISTLANGHEQYF
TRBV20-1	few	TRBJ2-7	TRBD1	TGCAGTGCTAGGAGACAGGGAGACGAGCAGTACTTC	CSARRQGDEQYF
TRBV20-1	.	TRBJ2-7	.	TGCAGTGCTAGTGGACGTCTGTGGGAGCAGTACTTC	CSASGRLWEQYF
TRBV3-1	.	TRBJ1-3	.	TGTGCCAGCAGCCGAGATATTTGGAAGGGAGCTGGAAACACCATATATTTT	CASSRDIWKGAGNTIYF
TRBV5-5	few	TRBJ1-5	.	TGTGCCAGCAGCTTTACAGGTCACTCTGTTACTAGCAATCAGCCCCAGCATTTT	CASSFTGHSVTSNQPQHF
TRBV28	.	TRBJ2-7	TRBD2	TGTACCAGCAGTCCATATCAGACTAGCGGGAGGGAGCAGTACTTC	CTSSPYQTSGREQYF
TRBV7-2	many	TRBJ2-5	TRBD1	TGTGCCAGCAGGGGACAGCCGCAAGAGACCCAGTACTTC	CASRGQPQETQYF
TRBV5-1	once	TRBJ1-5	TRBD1	TGCGCCAGCAGCCCAGGACAGGGGCTCAACAATCAGCCCCAGCATTTT	CASSPGQGLNNQPQHF
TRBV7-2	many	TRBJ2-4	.	TGTGCCAGCGGGAGGTTCGACATTCAGTACTTC	CASGRFDIQYF
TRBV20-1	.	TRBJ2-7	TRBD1	TGCAGTGCGGCCGGGACAGGGGCCTACGAGCAGTACTTC	CSAAGTGAYEQYF
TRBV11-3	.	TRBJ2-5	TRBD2	TGTGCCAGCAGCTTGGGGATGGCGGGAGTGAAAGAGACCCAGTACTTC	CASSLGMAGVKETQYF
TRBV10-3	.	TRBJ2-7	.	TGTGCCACCCAGGCGGCCTCCCCCACCTACGAGCAGTACTTC	CATQAASPTYEQYF
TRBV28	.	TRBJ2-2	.	TGTGCCACCAGAGGCGGTTCGCGCACCGGGGAGCTGTTTTTT	CATRGGSRTGELFF
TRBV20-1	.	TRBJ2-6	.	TGCGGATGCCACAGGACTGGGGCCAACGTCCTGACTTTC	CGCHRTGANVLTF
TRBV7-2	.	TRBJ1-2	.	TGTGCCAGCAGCCCCGGACAAACGTTTGGCTACACCTTC	CASSPGQTFGYTF
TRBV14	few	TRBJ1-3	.	TGTGCCAGCAGCCAAGATCCCTTACCAGACAGGCCCGGAAACACCATATATTTT	CASSQDPLPDRPGNTIYF
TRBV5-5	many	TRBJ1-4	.	TGTGCCAGCAGCTTGGACTTGCGGGGTGAAAAACTGTTTTTT	CASSLDLRGEKLFF
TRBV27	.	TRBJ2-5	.	TGTGCCAGCAGTTGGGGGACCCAGTACTTC	CASSWGTQYF
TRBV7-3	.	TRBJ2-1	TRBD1	TGTGCCAGCAGCTTAATACCGGGACAGGGATACAATGAGCAGTTCTTC	CASSLIPGQGYNEQFF
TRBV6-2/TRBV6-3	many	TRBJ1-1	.	TGTGCCAGCAGTGATTGGGTAGCAGCTTTCTTT	CASSDWVAAFF
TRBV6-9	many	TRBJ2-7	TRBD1	TGTGCCAGCAGTTACCGGACAGGGGAGAACTCCTACGAGCAGTACTTC	CASSYRTGENSYEQYF
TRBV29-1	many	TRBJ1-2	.	TGCAGCGTTGTCCAGCGGGGCTATGGCTACACCTTC	CSVVQRGYGYTF
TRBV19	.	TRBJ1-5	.	TGTGCCAGTGATGGTGGGAATCAGCCCCAGCATTTT	CASDGGNQPQHF
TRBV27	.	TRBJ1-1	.	TGTGCCAGCCGGCGGGACAACATGGACACTGAAGCTTTCTTT	CASRRDNMDTEAFF
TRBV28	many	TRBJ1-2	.	TGTGCCAGCACCTGGGGAGAGAACTATGGCTACACCTTC	CASTWGENYGYTF
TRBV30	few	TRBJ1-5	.	TGTGCCTGGAGTCGTAAGGGCGACGGTCAGCCCCAGCATTTT	CAWSRKGDGQPQHF
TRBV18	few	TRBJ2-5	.	TGTGCCAGCTCACCACTTCCCGAAGAGACCCAGTACTTC	CASSPLPEETQYF
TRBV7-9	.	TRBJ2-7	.	TGTGCCAGCAGCTTAGGTACGGGGCGGGAGCAGTACTTC	CASSLGTGREQYF
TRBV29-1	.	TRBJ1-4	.	TGCAGCGTTGCGGAGATTCGGAATGAAAAACTGTTTTTT	CSVAEIRNEKLFF